These T cell receptor beta chains were read from a single sample in a study of cytomegalovirus exposure and HLA in healthy donors. The protocol was immunoSEQ multiplex PCR, while the TCRdb copy is restricted to in-frame clones and leaves out a portion. The repertoire holds approximately 220,000 clones, with more than 60% as singletons. The source material was PBMCs. The origin of the receptors is a woman in her 30s in good health and CMV-seronegative. Both conserved end residues are part of each CDR3. D genes are given only for firm matches. Where a row states a size, it is once, few, many or the class of an expanded clone; other rows omit it.

v_gene	j_gene	abundance	d_gene	CDR3aa	CDR3nt
TRBV19	TRBJ1-6	-	-	CASSTGFYSSYNSPLHF	TGTGCCAGTTCAACAGGGTTTTACTCCTCCTATAATTCACCCCTCCACTTT
TRBV5-1	TRBJ1-6	-	TRBD1	CASGRDSGPLHF	TGCGCCAGCGGACGGGACAGCGGTCCCCTCCACTTT
TRBV9	TRBJ2-7	-	-	CASSVEAQGPLGEQYF	TGTGCCAGCAGCGTAGAAGCACAGGGACCTTTAGGGGAGCAGTACTTC
TRBV7-3	TRBJ2-7	-	-	CASSFGDGEQYF	TGTGCCAGCAGCTTCGGTGATGGTGAGCAGTACTTC
TRBV7-9	TRBJ1-2	-	-	CASSSDGNGYTF	TGTGCCAGCAGTTCTGACGGGAATGGCTACACCTTC
TRBV6-4	TRBJ1-2	-	TRBD1	CASSQGVSNYGYTF	TGTGCCAGCAGTCAGGGGGTATCTAACTATGGCTACACCTTC
TRBV6-6	TRBJ1-2	once	-	CASSIQGLSGYTF	TGTGCCAGCAGCATACAGGGTTTAAGCGGCTACACCTTC
TRBV27	TRBJ2-1	-	TRBD2	CASSLLAGGFNEQFF	TGTGCCAGCAGTTTACTAGCGGGGGGATTCAATGAGCAGTTCTTC
TRBV9	TRBJ2-1	-	TRBD2	CASNAGAPYNEQFF	TGTGCCAGCAACGCGGGAGCCCCCTACAATGAGCAGTTCTTC
TRBV5-1	TRBJ1-1	few	TRBD1	CASSGTGGTEAFF	TGTGCCAGCAGCGGGACAGGGGGCACTGAAGCTTTCTTT
TRBV19	TRBJ2-7	-	-	CASSIGASYGEQYF	TGTGCCAGTAGTATAGGGGCCAGCTATGGCGAGCAGTACTTC
TRBV6-6	TRBJ1-1	-	-	CASSYSNRVSTEAFF	TGTGCCAGCAGTTACTCGAATCGTGTCAGCACTGAAGCTTTCTTT
TRBV5-6	TRBJ1-2	-	TRBD1	CASSDGQGAQVYGYTF	TGTGCCAGCAGTGATGGACAGGGGGCGCAGGTTTATGGCTACACCTTC
TRBV4-1	TRBJ2-1	-	-	CASSQVQGSSYNEQFF	TGCGCCAGCAGCCAAGTTCAGGGTAGCTCCTACAATGAGCAGTTCTTC
TRBV19	TRBJ1-4	few	-	CASRQVGEKLFF	TGTGCCAGTAGGCAGGTTGGTGAAAAACTGTTTTTT
TRBV19	TRBJ1-2	-	TRBD1	CASSSRGWGQGYGYTF	TGTGCCAGTAGTTCCCGTGGATGGGGACAGGGGTATGGCTACACCTTC
TRBV11-2	TRBJ2-5	once	-	CASSLLLSGIQETQYF	TGTGCCAGCAGCTTATTGTTATCCGGGATTCAAGAGACCCAGTACTTC
TRBV30	TRBJ1-4	-	TRBD1	CACTGALNEKLFF	TGTGCCTGTACAGGGGCGCTAAATGAAAAACTGTTTTTT
TRBV7-9	TRBJ2-5	-	-	CSSRLQGGGWGQETQYF	TGTTCCAGCAGACTACAGGGGGGGGGTTGGGGCCAAGAGACCCAGTACTTC
TRBV13	TRBJ1-1	-	-	CASSLQRDTEAFF	TGTGCCAGCAGCTTACAACGGGACACTGAAGCTTTCTTT
TRBV9	TRBJ1-1	-	TRBD1	CASSSRTGSVWNTEAFF	TGTGCCAGCAGCTCCCGGACAGGGTCGGTGTGGAACACTGAAGCTTTCTTT
TRBV29-1	TRBJ1-2	-	-	CSVSGPNYGYTF	TGCAGCGTCTCAGGGCCTAACTATGGCTACACATTC
TRBV30	TRBJ1-4	-	-	CACPRGLTNEKLFF	TGTGCCTGCCCTAGGGGCCTCACTAATGAAAAACTGTTTTTT
TRBV4-1	TRBJ2-2	-	-	CASSPGGRGELFF	TGCGCCAGCAGCCCTGGGGGGAGAGGGGAGCTGTTTTTT
TRBV7-9	TRBJ1-1	-	TRBD1	CASSLEGQGGAFF	TGTGCCAGCAGCTTGGAGGGACAGGGAGGAGCTTTCTTT
TRBV19	TRBJ1-1	-	-	CASRNPDGGTTEAFF	TGTGCCAGTAGGAACCCTGACGGAGGGACCACTGAAGCTTTCTTT
TRBV15	TRBJ1-1	few	-	CATSRVQGGLDEAFF	TGTGCCACCAGCAGAGTCCAGGGCGGCCTTGATGAAGCTTTCTTT
TRBV5-1	TRBJ1-6	-	-	CASSRGGFRGDNSPLHF	TGCGCCAGCAGCCGCGGGGGGTTCAGGGGCGATAATTCACCCCTCCACTTT
TRBV5-4	TRBJ2-5	-	TRBD1	CASSPGQLQETQYF	TGTGCCAGCAGCCCGGGACAGCTCCAAGAGACCCAGTACTTC
TRBV2	TRBJ1-5	-	-	CASRTESGNQPQHF	TGTGCCAGCAGGACAGAATCTGGCAATCAGCCCCAGCATTTT
TRBV5-1	TRBJ2-1	-	TRBD2	CATSLHPQREGPHNEQFF	TGCGCCACCAGCTTGCATCCCCAGCGGGAGGGCCCCCACAATGAGCAGTTCTTC
TRBV5-5	TRBJ1-2	-	TRBD1	CASSLQTGTLPYGYTF	TGTGCCAGCAGCTTGCAGACAGGGACTCTTCCCTATGGCTACACCTTC
TRBV7-6	TRBJ1-3	-	-	CASSLFGDSYSGNTIYF	TGTGCCAGCAGCTTATTTGGCGACAGCTACTCTGGAAACACCATATATTTT
TRBV9	TRBJ1-5	-	-	CASSVEANWEMPQHF	TGTGCCAGCAGCGTAGAGGCCAACTGGGAGATGCCCCAGCATTTT
TRBV2	TRBJ1-2	-	TRBD1	CASARDSLSNYGYTF	TGTGCCAGTGCCCGGGACAGCCTCTCTAACTATGGCTACACCTTC
TRBV18	TRBJ1-1	-	-	CASSPPGLGWANTEAFF	TGTGCCAGCTCACCCCCCGGACTCGGATGGGCAAACACTGAAGCTTTCTTT
TRBV5-6	TRBJ1-2	-	TRBD1	CASSFDTGGLGGYTF	TGTGCCAGCAGCTTCGATACAGGGGGCTTGGGAGGCTACACCTTC
TRBV5-1	TRBJ2-7	-	TRBD1	CASSLGTGGLYEQYF	TGCGCCAGCAGCTTGGGGACAGGGGGACTCTACGAGCAGTACTTC
TRBV6-5	TRBJ1-4	-	-	CASSSTAGKDEKLFF	TGTGCCAGCAGTTCAACTGCGGGAAAGGATGAAAAACTGTTTTTT
TRBV6-1	TRBJ1-5	-	-	CASSERTPSNQPQHF	TGTGCCAGCAGTGAACGAACACCGAGCAATCAGCCCCAGCATTTT
TRBV5-4	TRBJ1-5	once	-	CASSLGGRREDQPQHF	TGTGCCAGCAGCTTGGGGGGTCGCAGGGAGGATCAGCCCCAGCATTTT
TRBV6-5	TRBJ2-7	few	TRBD1	CASSLQGKYEQYF	TGTGCCAGCAGCTTACAGGGGAAGTACGAGCAGTACTTC
TRBV6-1	TRBJ1-1	-	-	CASSDSYSTEAFF	TGTGCCAGCAGTGACTCTTACAGCACTGAAGCTTTCTTT
TRBV6-1	TRBJ1-1	-	TRBD1	CASSDNDRVWNTEAFF	TGTGCCAGCAGTGATAACGACAGGGTCTGGAACACTGAAGCTTTCTTT
TRBV6-5	TRBJ2-7	-	TRBD2	CASSGLGGRTQEQYF	TGTGCCAGCAGTGGGCTAGGCGGGAGGACTCAAGAGCAGTACTTC
TRBV9	TRBJ2-3	few	-	CASSALRSTDTQYF	TGTGCCAGCAGCGCCCTTCGTAGCACAGATACGCAGTATTTT
TRBV15	TRBJ2-5	-	TRBD2	CASSRDLLAGGLRETQYF	TGTGCCAGCAGCAGAGACCTGCTAGCGGGGGGGCTGCGAGAGACCCAGTACTTC
TRBV19	TRBJ1-4	-	TRBD1	CASSDRGVEEKLFF	TGTGCCAGTAGCGACAGGGGGGTAGAAGAAAAACTGTTTTTT
TRBV7-6	TRBJ1-4	-	-	CASSLGRSGEKLFF	TGTGCCAGCAGCTTGGGGAGAAGCGGGGAAAAACTGTTTTTT
TRBV5-1	TRBJ1-1	-	-	CASSAYGQLNTEAFF	TGCGCCAGCAGCGCCTACGGACAGTTGAACACTGAAGCTTTCTTT
TRBV6-5	TRBJ2-1	few	TRBD2	CASSYAGGAYNEQFF	TGTGCCAGCAGTTACGCGGGGGGGGCCTACAATGAGCAGTTCTTC
TRBV6-4	TRBJ2-7	-	-	CASSDSRVSHYEQYF	TGTGCCAGCAGTGACTCGCGGGTTAGCCACTACGAGCAGTACTTC
TRBV5-1	TRBJ2-7	many	TRBD1	CASSLVQGTDGEQYF	TGCGCCAGCAGCTTGGTACAGGGGACAGACGGCGAGCAGTACTTC